This TCR beta chain emerged from a study of blood T cells in healthy people across ages. Broader study findings: With unsorted PBMCs, a conclusive comparison of naive versus antigen-experienced cells was not possible.

With a J-beta primer mix and a sample-barcoded 5' primer, a second PCR ran about 7 to 12 cycles. TCRdb passed the 5' RACE reads through MiXCR, listing each CDR3 protein once. The table records fewer than 700,000 distinct CDR3 sequences, more than 45% of them present only once. There are a few counts of this clonotype. As yet, its antigen is unknown. Sequencing was done on a sample of blood. This receptor was identified in an elderly man in good health.

For the CDR3, the DNA is TGCAGTGCTCCTATGTCAGACCACACAGATACGCAGTATTTT. It translates to CSAPMSDHTDTQYF. The chain is built from TRBV20-1 and TRBJ2-3; the D is unclear. The V and J ends lost 5 bases and 2 bases respectively, with 14 bases between them. CDR1 and CDR2 from the germline V gene are DFQATT and SNEGSKA (reference sequence). This CDR3 comprises 14 residues.